The 10 T cell receptor beta chains below were found in one sample sequenced in a study of shared clonotypes between healthy human individuals. Clones were read by immunoSEQ multiplex PCR, and TCRdb kept only the in-frame ones, dropping some. The data show about 1.1 million clones, with about 84% seen just once and 0.5% to 0.65% held by the top ten. The sequencing sample was made of memory CD4+ T cells from PBMCs. Subset noted: CD45RA-negative fraction. These receptors came from a young man in good health. Some clones in this sample may be carry-over from other donors' samples.

V gene TRBV6-5 combines with J gene TRBJ2-3, with 10 positions matching TRBD1. Trimming removed 5 bases from V and 2 bases from J; junction bases left unmatched: 4. The CDR3 has 15 amino acids. Germline values: CDR1 MNHEY, CDR2 SVGAGI. CDR3 region: CASSPGTGATDTQYF. Written as DNA, the CDR3 is TGTGCCAGCAGTCCCGGGACAGGGGCCACAGATACGCAGTATTTT.

This clone was detected a few times. This chain uses TRBV30 with TRBJ2-3; D unclear. V lost 2 bases, J lost 2 bases, and 14 bases lay in between. Germline V CDR1 and CDR2: GTSNPN, SVGIG (reference sequence). The CDR3 consists of 15 residues. CDR3 sequence (DNA): TGTGCCTGGAGTTCTTCCGCCTCAACCACAGATACGCAGTATTTT. This sequence encodes CAWSSSASTTDTQYF. Combining the CDR3 with reference TRBV30 and TRBJ2-3 gives the whole variable domain SQTIHQWPATLVQPVGSPLSLECTVEGTSNPNLYWYRQAAGRGLQLLFYSVGIGQISSEVPQNLSASRPQDRQFILSSKKLLLSDSGFYLCAWSSSASTTDTQYFGPGTRLTVL.

J is TRBJ1-2 and V is TRBV28; D not resolved. Germline V gene sequence: CDR1 MDHEN, CDR2 SYDVKM. V lost 7 bases and J lost 5, with 14 bases in between. CDR3 length equals 13 residues. The CDR3 reads CASTWGGIYGYTF. In DNA, the CDR3 is TGTGCCAGCACCTGGGGAGGAATTTATGGCTACACCTTC.

This clone was detected once. The rearrangement joins TRBV5-1 to TRBJ2-3; 12 nucleotides agree with TRBD2. From germline, CDR1 is SGHRS and CDR2 YFSETQ. This CDR3 comprises 16 residues. With V trimmed by 4 bases and J by 0 bases, 3 bases remained unmatched. As DNA, the CDR3 is TGCGCCAGCAGCCCCGGACTAGCGGGGAGCACAGATACGCAGTATTTT. It is translated as CASSPGLAGSTDTQYF.

The chain is built from TRBV4-2 and TRBJ2-1; D remains unclear. The CDR3 sequence is 17 residues long. With 0 bases removed from V and 1 base from J, the gap between germline ends came to 13 bases. Germline CDR1 reads LGHNA; CDR2 reads YNFKEQ. Written as DNA, the CDR3 is TGTGCCAGCAGCCAAGATTGGGCCTTAAGGTCCTACAATGAGCAGTTCTTC. Its protein is CASSQDWALRSYNEQFF.

This clone has more than one count but fewer than ten. A clone one base away is much larger, so this may be a read error. The chain uses TRBV9 and TRBJ1-1; no clear D gene. The CDR3 loop spans 14 amino acids. Germline V gene data show CDR1 as SGDLS and CDR2 as YYNGEE. The CDR3 sequence: CASSVSELNAEAFF. CDR3 nucleotide sequence: TGTGCCAGCAGCGTGTCAGAACTGAACGCTGAAGCTTTCTTT. Supplemented by reference TRBV9 and TRBJ1-1, the full variable domain reads DSGVTQTPKHLITATGQRVTLRCSPRSGDLSVYWYQQSLDQGLQFLIQYYNGEERAKGNILERFSAQQFPDLHSELNLSSLELGDSALYFCASSVSELNAEAFFGQGTRLTVV.

The sample holds one count of this clone. The rearrangement joins TRBV28 to TRBJ2-3, with D possibly being TRBD2 (7 bases). There are 15 residues in the CDR3. The V gene lost 3 bases and the J gene lost 3 bases, with 13 bases spanning the gap. Germline V gives CDR1 MDHEN, CDR2 SYDVKM. The CDR3: CASSFGGRRTDTQYF. The CDR3 nucleotides are TGTGCCAGCAGTTTCGGGGGGCGCAGGACAGATACGCAGTATTTT.

The chain carries TRBV19 and TRBJ2-7; TRBD1 matches 8 bases. With 7 bases clipped from V and 4 bases from J, the junction kept 9 bases outside the gene matches. This CDR3 comprises 14 residues. Germline assignment: CDR1 LNHDA and CDR2 SQIVND (reference sequence). CDR3 loop: CASTSGGAPYEQYF. DNA for the CDR3: TGTGCCAGTACCTCAGGGGGCGCACCTTACGAGCAGTACTTC. Full variable domain (outside the CDR3, taken from reference TRBV19 and TRBJ2-7): DGGITQSPKYLFRKEGQNVTLSCEQNLNHDAMYWYRQDPGQGLRLIYYSQIVNDFQKGDIAEGYSVSREKKESFPLTVTSAQKNPTAFYLCASTSGGAPYEQYFGPGTRLTVT.

This chain joins TRBV9 and TRBJ1-4, with a possible D match to TRBD1 (5 bases). Germline V gene lookup returns CDR1 SGDLS and CDR2 YYNGEE. The CDR3 extends over 14 amino acids. With 0 bases removed from V and 3 bases from J, the gap between germline ends came to 6 bases. The CDR3: CASSVEGSNEKLFF. In nucleotides, the CDR3 is TGTGCCAGCAGCGTAGAGGGGTCTAATGAAAAACTGTTTTTT. Complete variable domain (other parts from reference TRBV9 and TRBJ1-4): DSGVTQTPKHLITATGQRVTLRCSPRSGDLSVYWYQQSLDQGLQFLIQYYNGEERAKGNILERFSAQQFPDLHSELNLSSLELGDSALYFCASSVEGSNEKLFFGSGTQLSVL.

In this sample, this clone turned up a few times. This sequence joins TRBV9 and TRBJ1-1, with D tentatively TRBD1 (5 bases). Germline assignment: CDR1 SGDLS and CDR2 YYNGEE. The V end was cut by 0 bases, the J end by 8 bases, with 11 bases between. CDR3 length: 13 residues. CDR3 nucleotide sequence: TGTGCCAGCAGCGTAGAACGGGGGACCGAAGCTTTCTTT. Translation: CASSVERGTEAFF.